Sequencing of this T cell receptor beta chain was carried out in a study of shared clonotypes between healthy human individuals. Study information: CD4 naive and memory got three plates each, CD8 naive two, CD8 memory one.

Deletions cut 5 bases from V and 2 bases from J, with 12 bases between. Germline CDR1 reads MNHEY; CDR2 reads SMNVEV (reference sequence). The CDR3 covers 14 residues. Sequencing was performed with immunoSEQ multiplex PCR; in TCRdb, only in-frame clones are kept and a portion is missing. The table includes about 1,800,000 clones, around 96% detected once. CD45RO-negative, CCR7-selected cells formed the naive CD8 fraction, which excluded terminally differentiated effector memory CD45RA+ cells. The rearrangement links TRBV27 to TRBJ2-5; D is perhaps TRBD2 (7 bases). This sequence was found in a man younger than 35 in good health. Sequencing used naive CD8+ T cells sorted from blood. The CDR3 DNA reads TGTGCCAGCAGTCAAGGGGGAGGGCAAGAGACCCAGTACTTC. This codes for CASSQGGGQETQYF.